Below, 10 T cell receptor beta chains from the same sample are listed, as sequenced in a study of spatial heterogeneity in lung cancer. From the 5' RACE reads, TCRdb called clonotypes with MiXCR, one entry per CDR3 protein. The data show 45,000 or so distinct CDR3 sequences, about 7.6% seen once. Time point denoted: sample taken at primary tumor resection. Whole RNA obtained from tumor, nontumor lung or frozen PBMC underwent sequencing without sorting. This specimen consisted of PBMCs, obtained at surgery. The receptor source for this set is a female donor with early-stage non-small cell lung cancer.

The rearrangement joins TRBV20-1 to TRBJ1-2; 9 bases are shared with TRBD1. The CDR3 totals 16 residues. Germline lookup yields CDR1 DFQATT and CDR2 SNEGSKA (reference sequence). The ends lost 0 bases at V and 5 bases at J; junction bases unmatched: 10. CDR3 region: CSARESTGGLGYGYTF. CDR3 sequence (DNA): TGCAGTGCTAGAGAATCGACAGGGGGATTGGGGTATGGCTACACCTTC.

This clonotype was recorded at least ten times. The CDR3 bases are TGTGCCAGCTCAGCTTCAGGGGGCACTGAAGCTTTCTTT. As protein: CASSASGGTEAFF. V is TRBV18 and J is TRBJ1-1; TRBD1 aligns across 7 bases. This CDR3 is 13 amino acids long. Trimming removed 5 bases from V and 4 bases from J; junction bases left unmatched: 4. The V gene's germline CDR1 is KGHSH and CDR2 LQKENI.

V gene TRBV5-1 combines with J gene TRBJ2-3; D not certain. The CDR3 spans 12 residues. The ends were cut back, 4 bases at V and 0 bases at J, with 3 bases in the middle. Germline V gene sequence: CDR1 SGHRS, CDR2 YFSETQ. Written as DNA, the CDR3 is TGCGCCAGCAGCCAGAGCACAGATACGCAGTATTTT. Translated, it gives CASSQSTDTQYF.

The chain links TRBV29-1 to TRBJ2-5; a possible D gene is TRBD2 (7 bases). Trimming took 4 bases from V and 3 from J, leaving 15 bases between them. Germline V gene data show CDR1 as SQVTM and CDR2 as ANQGSEA. The CDR3 sequence is 14 residues long. The CDR3 sequence is CSVVRRGGEETQYF. The DNA for the CDR3 is TGCAGCGTTGTCCGTAGGGGGGGGGAAGAGACCCAGTACTTC.

This clonotype was recorded at least ten times. The gene calls are TRBV4-3 and TRBJ2-1; unclear D gene. The CDR3 totals 18 residues. Looked up from germline, CDR1 is LGHNA and CDR2 is YSLEER. The ends were cut back, 0 bases at V and 0 bases at J, with 15 bases in the middle. The CDR3 region is CASSQDFSRLSSYNEQFF. The CDR3 region has the DNA TGCGCCAGCAGCCAAGATTTCTCGCGCCTGAGCTCCTACAATGAGCAGTTCTTC.

The chain carries TRBV7-2 and TRBJ2-1, with 7 bases matching TRBD1. The V and J ends lost 6 bases and 6 bases, in that order; junction bases with no gene match: 8. The CDR3 consists of 14 residues. CDR1 is SGHTA and CDR2 is FQGNSA in the germline V gene. The CDR3 nucleotides are TGTGCCAGCAGGCCCGGGACAGAATCCAATGAGCAGTTCTTC. Translating it yields CASRPGTESNEQFF.

This clonotype was observed a handful of times. The V call is TRBV29-1, the J call TRBJ1-1; the D is unclear. The CDR3 extends over 14 amino acids. The V gene's germline CDR1 is SQVTM and CDR2 ANQGSEA. V was shortened by 7 bases and J by 4 bases, with 19 bases between the two germline ends. The DNA of the CDR3 is TGCAGCGCCGGGTCCCCTCCCGCGGGCACTGAAGCTTTCTTT. Amino acid sequence: CSAGSPPAGTEAFF.

This clonotype appeared a few times. This chain's CDR3 is CSALRQGRLGYGYTF. The CDR3 DNA sequence: TGCAGTGCCCTTCGACAGGGCAGGTTAGGGTATGGCTACACCTTC. The chain links TRBV20-1 to TRBJ1-2; 7 positions agree with TRBD1. CDR3 length: 15 amino acids. From germline, CDR1 is DFQATT and CDR2 SNEGSKA (reference sequence). J gave up 5 bases and V 6 bases, and 15 bases lay outside the gene matches.

This clonotype was seen more than once but under ten times. This chain connects TRBV9 to TRBJ2-1, with D uncertain. Germline values: CDR1 SGDLS, CDR2 YYNGEE. V was pared by 0 bases and J by 5 bases, with 6 bases between. The CDR3 consists of 13 residues. CDR3 loop: CASSVGLNNEQFF. The CDR3 DNA reads as TGTGCCAGCAGCGTAGGGCTAAACAATGAGCAGTTCTTC.

This clonotype was picked up many times. The genes are TRBV6-2 or TRBV6-3 and TRBJ1-1; possibly TRBD1 for D (6 bases). This CDR3 is 13 amino acids long. Deletions cut 0 bases from V and 6 bases from J, with 8 bases between. The germline gives CDR1 MNHEY, CDR2 SVGEGT. CDR3: CASSYSTGSEAFF. DNA for the CDR3: TGTGCCAGCAGTTACTCGACAGGCTCTGAAGCTTTCTTT.